Listed below are T cell receptor beta chains from one sample, sequenced in a study of shared clonotypes between healthy human individuals. TCRdb's copy holds only in-frame clones and misses some; the assay was immunoSEQ multiplex PCR. Of roughly 2 million clones in the sample, 90% to 95% are singletons; the top ten hold roughly 0.13%. The sequencing sample was made of naive CD4+ T cells sorted from blood. The receptors were gathered from a man aged 18 to 29 in good health. CDR3s include the opening cysteine and the closing phenylalanine or tryptophan. A D gene is named only where the DNA matches it firmly.

v_call	j_call	d_call	cdr3_aa
TRBV5-4	TRBJ1-5	.	CASSLAGSGNQPQHF
TRBV6-5	TRBJ1-5	.	CATLDREGISPQHF
TRBV11-3	TRBJ2-2	.	CASSFEGNTGELFF
TRBV11-2	TRBJ2-1	.	CASTITEGSYNEQFF
TRBV5-1	TRBJ2-6	.	CASSLAAGANVLTF
TRBV7-2	TRBJ2-1	.	CASSPGVRQFF
TRBV19	TRBJ2-7	TRBD1	CASAGQGEYEQYF
TRBV11-2	TRBJ1-5	.	CASSLGVGPNQPQHF
TRBV4-3	TRBJ2-1	.	CASSPGLVGGRNEQFF
TRBV6-1	TRBJ1-1	.	CASSGRTDNTEAFF
TRBV7-9	TRBJ2-3	.	CASSLVSGGTDTQYF
TRBV29-1	TRBJ1-1	TRBD1	CSADRGDTEAFF
TRBV7-3	TRBJ2-2	TRBD2	CASSLGTSTRSLIAGELFF
TRBV18	TRBJ1-4	TRBD1	CASSRNEGQRNEKLFF
TRBV15	TRBJ1-4	.	CATEGSRGEKLFF
TRBV9	TRBJ2-7	TRBD1	CASSGGRQGNEQYF
TRBV5-1	TRBJ2-1	TRBD1	CASSPGQRSNEQFF
TRBV13	TRBJ1-2	.	CASSLGGGRDGYTF
TRBV4-3	TRBJ2-2	.	CASSLNTGELFF
TRBV19	TRBJ1-1	TRBD1	CASSAPGGAAFF
TRBV18	TRBJ1-4	.	CASSPRGRQSEKLFF
TRBV2	TRBJ2-1	.	CASRINYNEQFF
TRBV5-8	TRBJ1-2	TRBD1	CASSLVGGQISSYGYTF
TRBV7-3	TRBJ1-1	.	CASSALGWSTEAFF
TRBV7-8	TRBJ1-3	TRBD1	CASSSLTGHSGNTIYF
TRBV28	TRBJ1-3	.	CASSKASLGNTIYF
TRBV7-9	TRBJ1-4	.	CASSWPGVKAEKLFF
TRBV9	TRBJ2-1	TRBD2	CASSPLTSGARNEQFF
TRBV7-6	TRBJ1-5	.	CASSLGGGFQPQHF
TRBV6-6	TRBJ2-5	.	CASSQGGAQQETQYF
TRBV6-5	TRBJ2-7	.	CASSPQSRNYEQYF
TRBV13	TRBJ2-5	.	CASSSRQGIQTQYF
TRBV10-3	TRBJ2-2	.	CATKETSGLELFF
TRBV18	TRBJ2-5	.	CASSKEAWETQYF
TRBV27	TRBJ1-5	.	CASSRDRSNQPQHF
TRBV5-6	TRBJ2-3	TRBD1	CASSMGDRLADTQYF
TRBV30	TRBJ1-5	.	CAWSGQPNQPQHF
TRBV5-4	TRBJ2-7	TRBD2	CASSLVAGRDEQYF
TRBV10-2	TRBJ2-1	TRBD1	CASSEQDREGDEQFF
TRBV7-7	TRBJ2-5	.	CASSLTGLRETQYF